This entry concerns a single T cell receptor beta chain. Its matching antigen is unknown. Coverage ceases 3 residues before the CDR3 finishes, and the germline J gene fills in the end. The sample originates from a study of T cells in women clearing cervical HPV infection. Study-wide context: Case blood drawn at lesion detection; control blood after infection cleared. With HLA typing for only a few women, HLA confounding remains possible. Study results and caveats: Cases carried less TRBV6-7 than controls: approximately 0.1% versus 0.16%. CIN3+ cases had significantly higher TCR richness than controls; evenness did not differ.

Profiled with immunoSEQ multiplex PCR; TCRdb holds only in-frame clones, not every one. Here the sample table reports some 41,000 clones. The CDR3 covers 16 residues. Germline loops: CDR1 SNHLY, CDR2 FYNNEI. The V segment lost 6 bases and the J segment 4 bases; nucleotides outside the gene matches: 7. The origin of this receptor is a woman aged 18-69 years with a cervical HPV16 infection that either progressed to CIN3+ or cleared (not recorded which). V is TRBV2 and J is TRBJ2-5, with TRBD2 matching 14 bases. The sample was blood buffy coat. The CDR3 reads CASRGGLAGDGETQYF. Partial CDR3 DNA: TGTGCCAGCAGGGGGGGACTAGCGGGAGATGGAGAGACC.